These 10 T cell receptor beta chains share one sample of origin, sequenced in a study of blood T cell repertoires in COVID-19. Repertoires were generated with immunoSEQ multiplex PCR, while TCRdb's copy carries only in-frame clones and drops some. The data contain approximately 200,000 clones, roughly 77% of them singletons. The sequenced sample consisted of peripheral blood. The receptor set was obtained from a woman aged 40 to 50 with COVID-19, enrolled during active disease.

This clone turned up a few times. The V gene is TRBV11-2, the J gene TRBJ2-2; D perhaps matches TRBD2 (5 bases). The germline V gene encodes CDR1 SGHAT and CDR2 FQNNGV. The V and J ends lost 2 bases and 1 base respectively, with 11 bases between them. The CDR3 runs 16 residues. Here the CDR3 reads CASSLIGGLNTGELFF. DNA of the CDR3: TGTGCCAGCAGCTTAATCGGAGGACTGAACACCGGGGAGCTGTTTTTT. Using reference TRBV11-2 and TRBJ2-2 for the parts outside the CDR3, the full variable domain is EAGVAQSPRYKIIEKRQSVAFWCNPISGHATLYWYQQILGQGPKLLIQFQNNGVVDDSQLPKDRFSAERLKGVDSTLKIQPAKLEDSAVYLCASSLIGGLNTGELFFGEGSRLTVL.

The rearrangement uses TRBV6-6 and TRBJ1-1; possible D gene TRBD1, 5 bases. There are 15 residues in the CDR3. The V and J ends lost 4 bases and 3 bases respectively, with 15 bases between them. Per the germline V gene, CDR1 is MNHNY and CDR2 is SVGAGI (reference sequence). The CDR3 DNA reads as TGTGCCAGCAGTTTCCAGGGTGCGGGGGACACTGAAGCTTTCTTT. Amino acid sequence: CASSFQGAGDTEAFF.

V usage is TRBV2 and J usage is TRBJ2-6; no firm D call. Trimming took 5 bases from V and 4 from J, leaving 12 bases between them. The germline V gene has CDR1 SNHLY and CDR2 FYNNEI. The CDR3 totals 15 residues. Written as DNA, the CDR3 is TGTGCCAGCAGTCTAGACTCCTCCGGGGCCAACGTCCTGACTTTC. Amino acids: CASSLDSSGANVLTF.

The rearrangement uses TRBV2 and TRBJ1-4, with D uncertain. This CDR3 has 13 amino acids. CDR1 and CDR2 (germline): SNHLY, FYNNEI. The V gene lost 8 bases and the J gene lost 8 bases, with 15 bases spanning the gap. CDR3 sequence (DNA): TGTGCCAGCGATATTGAGAGAGGGGAAAAACTGTTTTTT. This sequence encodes CASDIERGEKLFF.

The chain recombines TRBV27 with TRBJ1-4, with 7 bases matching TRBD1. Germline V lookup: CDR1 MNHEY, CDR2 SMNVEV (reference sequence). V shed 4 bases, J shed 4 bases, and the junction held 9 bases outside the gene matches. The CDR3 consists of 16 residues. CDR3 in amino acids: CASSSLQGFSNEKLFF. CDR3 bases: TGTGCCAGCAGTTCCCTACAGGGGTTTAGTAATGAAAAACTGTTTTTT.

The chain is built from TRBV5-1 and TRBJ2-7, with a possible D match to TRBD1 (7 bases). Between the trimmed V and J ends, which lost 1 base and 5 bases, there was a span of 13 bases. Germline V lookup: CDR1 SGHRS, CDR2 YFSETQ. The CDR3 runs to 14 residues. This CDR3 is CASSLITRGDEQYF. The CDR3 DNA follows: TGCGCCAGCAGCTTGATAACCAGGGGGGACGAGCAGTACTTC.

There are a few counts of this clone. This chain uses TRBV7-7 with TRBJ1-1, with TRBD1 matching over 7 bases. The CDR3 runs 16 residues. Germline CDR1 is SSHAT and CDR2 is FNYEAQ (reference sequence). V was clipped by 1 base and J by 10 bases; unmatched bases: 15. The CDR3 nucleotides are TGTGCCAGCAGCTTAGAGGAGGAGGGGGCGCGAGAAATAGCTTTCTTT. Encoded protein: CASSLEEEGAREIAFF.

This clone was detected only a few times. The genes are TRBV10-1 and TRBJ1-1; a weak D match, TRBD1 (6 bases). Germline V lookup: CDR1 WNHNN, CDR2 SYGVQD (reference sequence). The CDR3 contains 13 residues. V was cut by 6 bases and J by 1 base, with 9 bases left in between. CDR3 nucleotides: TGCGCCAGCAGCGGGACAAGGAACACTGAAGCTTTCTTT. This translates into CASSGTRNTEAFF.

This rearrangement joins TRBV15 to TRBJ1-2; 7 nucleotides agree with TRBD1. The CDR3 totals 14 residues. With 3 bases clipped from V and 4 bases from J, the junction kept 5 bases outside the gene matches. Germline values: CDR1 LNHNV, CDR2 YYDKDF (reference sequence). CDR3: CATSRRQGGYGYTF. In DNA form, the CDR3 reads TGTGCCACCAGCAGGCGACAGGGAGGCTATGGCTACACCTTC.

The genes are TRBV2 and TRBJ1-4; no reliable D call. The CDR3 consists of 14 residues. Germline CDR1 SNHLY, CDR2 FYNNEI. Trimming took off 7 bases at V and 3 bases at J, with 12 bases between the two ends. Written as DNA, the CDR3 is TGTGCCAGCATGCGAACACTAGCTAATGAAAAACTGTTTTTT. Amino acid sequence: CASMRTLANEKLFF.